This is a list of T cell receptor beta chains from one sample in a study of HIV-infected patients and healthy controls. From the 5' RACE reads, TCRdb called clonotypes with MiXCR, one entry per CDR3 protein. Among about 7,400 distinct CDR3 sequences, 9% to 9.5% were seen once, and the ten largest hold 15% to 20%. The sequencing here drew on blood, taken before antiretroviral therapy. These receptors were obtained from an adult with HIV infection. The CDR3 runs from the conserved cysteine through the conserved F or W. D genes are given only for firm matches. For some rows the clone size is stated as once, few or many, or as a class when expanded; others skip it.

J,D,V,size,DNA,CDR3
TRBJ2-7,TRBD1,TRBV20-1,few,TGCAGTGCCCAGAGGGGGACAGGGGGCCCCTACGAGCAGTACTTC,CSAQRGTGGPYEQYF
TRBJ1-5,NA,TRBV9,medium-sized,TGTGCCAGCAGCCCAGGGTTATTTCAGCCCCAGCATTTT,CASSPGLFQPQHF
TRBJ2-3,NA,TRBV6-2/TRBV6-3,large,TGTGCCAGCAGTTCGAGCCTAGTCGATACGCAGTATTTT,CASSSSLVDTQYF
TRBJ1-4,NA,TRBV28,medium-sized,TGTGCCAGCAGTCCTTGGTCTTCAACTAATGAAAAACTGTTTTTT,CASSPWSSTNEKLFF
TRBJ2-3,TRBD1,TRBV14,many,TGTGCCAGCAGCCAAGCCCCAGGGGGCCGAGATACGCAGTATTTT,CASSQAPGGRDTQYF
TRBJ2-1,NA,TRBV29-1,many,TGCAGCGTTGAAGGTCTTGCAGGCCACGAATACAATGAGCAGTTCTTC,CSVEGLAGHEYNEQFF
TRBJ2-5,TRBD2,TRBV10-3,medium-sized,TGTGCCACCGCGGGGGATCAAGAGACCCAGTACTTC,CATAGDQETQYF
TRBJ1-1,TRBD1,TRBV4-1,many,TGCGCCAGCAGCCAAGGGGGGGTCAGGGGGCTCATGAACACTGAAGCTTTCTTT,CASSQGGVRGLMNTEAFF
TRBJ1-4,NA,TRBV3-1,medium-sized,TGTGCCAGCAGCCAAGCGGACGAAAAACTGTTTTTT,CASSQADEKLFF
TRBJ2-1,TRBD2,TRBV27,many,TGTGCCAGCAAAGAGAGCGGGGGGGGGTACAATGAGCAGTTCTTC,CASKESGGGYNEQFF
TRBJ2-6,NA,TRBV19,medium-sized,TGTGCCAGTAGTATACAGGGGACTTCTTCCTCTGGGGCCAACGTCCTGACTTTC,CASSIQGTSSSGANVLTF
TRBJ1-2,NA,TRBV7-9,many,TGTGCCAGCAGCTTAGATTCTAACTATGGCTACACCTTC,CASSLDSNYGYTF
TRBJ2-2,TRBD2,TRBV5-4,many,TGTGCCAGCAGCTTGTCCGGGGGGAACGGGGAGCTGTTTTTT,CASSLSGGNGELFF
TRBJ2-3,NA,TRBV4-1,many,TGCGCCAGCAGCCAAGACGTGTCCTTAACTAGCACAGATACGCAGTATTTT,CASSQDVSLTSTDTQYF
TRBJ2-3,TRBD2,TRBV10-2,many,TGCGCCAGCAGTGACCCCTTCCGTTCTCTAGCGGGAGGGAGCACAGATACGCAGTATTTT,CASSDPFRSLAGGSTDTQYF
TRBJ2-3,NA,TRBV30,NA,TGTGCCTGGACCCGTAGAAACACAGATACGCAGTATTTT,CAWTRRNTDTQYF
TRBJ2-6,NA,TRBV7-9,many,TGTGCCAGCAGCCCCGGGGCCTCTGGGGCCAACGTCCTGACTTTC,CASSPGASGANVLTF
TRBJ2-1,NA,TRBV7-2,many,TGTGCCAGCAGCTTAGGCCGGGCCAAATACAATGAGCAGTTCTTC,CASSLGRAKYNEQFF
TRBJ2-1,TRBD2,TRBV19,many,TGTGCCAGTAGCCGAACTAGCGGAGTATACAATGAGCAGTTCTTC,CASSRTSGVYNEQFF
TRBJ1-2,NA,TRBV6-1,NA,TGTGCCAGCAGTGAATCCTATCTCTCCCTGGGACTGAACTATGGCTACACCTTC,CASSESYLSLGLNYGYTF
TRBJ2-1,NA,TRBV9,medium-sized,TGTGCCAGCCAGGGGAGCTCCTACAATGAGCAGTTCTTC,CASQGSSYNEQFF
TRBJ2-4,NA,TRBV11-3,NA,TGTGCCAGCAGTGGGGGGCCTGGGAACATTCAGTACTTC,CASSGGPGNIQYF
TRBJ2-5,NA,TRBV7-6,many,TGTGCCAGCAGCTTAGAGGGTTTCCAAGAGACCCAGTACTTC,CASSLEGFQETQYF
TRBJ2-7,NA,TRBV18,medium-sized,TGTGCCAGCTCACCACGGGGGTTCTACGAGCAGTACTTC,CASSPRGFYEQYF
TRBJ1-5,TRBD1,TRBV6-2/TRBV6-3,many,TGTGCCAGCGGACCAGGGACAGGGATTAGTCAGCCCCAGCATTTT,CASGPGTGISQPQHF
TRBJ2-7,NA,TRBV3-1,medium-sized,TGTGCCAGCAGCCAAGATTGGGTAGCCTACGAGCAGTACTTC,CASSQDWVAYEQYF
TRBJ2-1,TRBD2,TRBV20-1,many,TGCAGTGCTAGAGATAGACTAGCGGTATACAATGAGCAGTTCTTC,CSARDRLAVYNEQFF
TRBJ2-1,TRBD1,TRBV20-1,medium-sized,TGCAGTGCTCCCGGGACAGGGAACAATGAGCAGTTCTTC,CSAPGTGNNEQFF
TRBJ1-4,NA,TRBV7-9,large,TGTGCCAGCAGGGATACAGGGACTGCTAATGAAAAACTGTTTTTT,CASRDTGTANEKLFF
TRBJ2-1,TRBD2,TRBV27,many,TGTGCCAGCAGCCCCGGCCCTATAGCGGGAGCCCACAATGAGCAGTTCTTC,CASSPGPIAGAHNEQFF
TRBJ2-5,TRBD2,TRBV29-1,medium-sized,TGCAGCGTGGCCGGGACTAGCGGGAGTTCACTGGAGACCCAGTACTTC,CSVAGTSGSSLETQYF
TRBJ2-2,NA,TRBV7-3,large,TGTGCCAGCAGCTTGGGAGGAGGAGCCGGGGAGCTGTTTTTT,CASSLGGGAGELFF
TRBJ1-5,TRBD1,TRBV19,many,TGTGCCAGTAGTCATCAGGGGGCGGTTAGCAATCAGCCCCAGCATTTT,CASSHQGAVSNQPQHF
TRBJ2-7,NA,TRBV9,NA,TGTGCCAGCAGCGACGGGGTTTCCTACGAGCAGTACTTC,CASSDGVSYEQYF